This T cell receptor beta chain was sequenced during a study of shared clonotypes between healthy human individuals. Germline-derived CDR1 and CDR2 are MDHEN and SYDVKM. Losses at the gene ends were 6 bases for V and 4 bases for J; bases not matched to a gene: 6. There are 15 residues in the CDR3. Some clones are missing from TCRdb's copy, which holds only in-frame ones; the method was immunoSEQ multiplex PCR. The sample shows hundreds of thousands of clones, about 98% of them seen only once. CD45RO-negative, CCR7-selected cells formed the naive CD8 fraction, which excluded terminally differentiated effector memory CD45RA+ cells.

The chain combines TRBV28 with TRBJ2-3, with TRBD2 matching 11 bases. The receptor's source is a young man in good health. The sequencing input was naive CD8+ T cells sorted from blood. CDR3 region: CASRAGTSGSDTQYF. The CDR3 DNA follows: TGTGCCAGCAGGGCCGGGACTAGCGGCTCAGATACGCAGTATTTT. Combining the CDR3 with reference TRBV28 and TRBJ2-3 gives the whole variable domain DVKVTQSSRYLVKRTGEKVFLECVQDMDHENMFWYRQDPGLGLRLIYFSYDVKMKEKGDIPEGYSVSREKKERFSLILESASTNQTSMYLCASRAGTSGSDTQYFGPGTRLTVL.